This T cell receptor beta chain was profiled in a study of cytomegalovirus exposure and HLA in healthy donors. Germline values: CDR1 SGHTA, CDR2 FQGTGA. The CDR3 loop spans 14 amino acids. V was clipped by 5 bases and J by 4 bases, with 14 bases between them. Comments on this clone: What it binds is not known.

The PCR used 60 Vbeta and 13 Jbeta primers. Here immunoSEQ multiplex PCR was the method, and the copy in TCRdb shows in-frame clones only, minus some. The repertoire consists of approximately 120,000 clones, with around 82% occurring once and the leading ten covering about 3.7%. Study outcomes and limitations: A previous analysis found most TCR beta V segments productive roughly 90% or roughly 30% of the time.

This TCR came from a woman in her thirties or forties in good health and CMV-seropositive. Sequencing used PBMCs. The chain recombines TRBV7-3 with TRBJ2-5, with D tentatively TRBD2 (6 bases). The CDR3 nucleotides are TGTGCCAGCAGCCTATCCGGGACTTCAGAGACCCAGTACTTC. Amino acids: CASSLSGTSETQYF.